This T cell receptor (beta chain) was retrieved from a study of T cell responses to AZD1222 COVID-19 vaccine. Assay used: immunoSEQ multiplex PCR; TCRdb lists only in-frame clones, some missing. This table holds 95,000 or so clones, roughly 84% found once. J was trimmed by 0 bases and V by 3 bases; bases with no gene match: 6. The CDR3 is made up of 18 amino acids. The sequences come from peripheral blood, collected on day 0 of AZD1222 vaccination. The TCR comes from an adult in good health. V and J are TRBV23-1 and TRBJ1-4; 11 bases agree with TRBD1. TRBV23-1 is an ORF for which the function is uncertain. The CDR3 region has the DNA TGCGCCAGCAGTCAGTCCGGGACAGGGGGTTCAACTAATGAAAAACTGTTTTTT. Its translation: CASSQSGTGGSTNEKLFF.